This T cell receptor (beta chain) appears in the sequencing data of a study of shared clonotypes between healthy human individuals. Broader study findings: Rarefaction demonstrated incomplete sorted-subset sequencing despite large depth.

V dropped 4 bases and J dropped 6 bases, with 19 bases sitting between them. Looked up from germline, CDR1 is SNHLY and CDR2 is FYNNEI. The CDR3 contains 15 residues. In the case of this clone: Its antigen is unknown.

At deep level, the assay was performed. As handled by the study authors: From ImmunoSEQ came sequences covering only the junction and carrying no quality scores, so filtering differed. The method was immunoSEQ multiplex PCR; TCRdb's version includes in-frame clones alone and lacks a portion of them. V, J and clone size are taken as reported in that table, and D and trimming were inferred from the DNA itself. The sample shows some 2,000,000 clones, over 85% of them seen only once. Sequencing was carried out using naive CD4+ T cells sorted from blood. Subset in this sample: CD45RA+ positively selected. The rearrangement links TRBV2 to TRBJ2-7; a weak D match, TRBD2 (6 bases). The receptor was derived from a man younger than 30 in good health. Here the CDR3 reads CASSARSGRSVEQYF. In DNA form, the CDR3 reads TGTGCCAGCAGTGCCCGATCCGGGAGATCAGTCGAGCAGTACTTC.